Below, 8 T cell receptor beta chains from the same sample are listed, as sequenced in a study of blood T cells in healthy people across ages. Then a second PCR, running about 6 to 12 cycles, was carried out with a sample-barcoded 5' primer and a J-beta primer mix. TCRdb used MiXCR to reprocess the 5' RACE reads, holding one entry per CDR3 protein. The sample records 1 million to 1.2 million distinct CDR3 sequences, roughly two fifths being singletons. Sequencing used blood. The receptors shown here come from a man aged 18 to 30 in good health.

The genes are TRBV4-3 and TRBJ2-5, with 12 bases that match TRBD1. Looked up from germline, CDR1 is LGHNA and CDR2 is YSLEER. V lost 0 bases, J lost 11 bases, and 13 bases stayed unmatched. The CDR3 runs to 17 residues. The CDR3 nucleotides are TGCGCCAGCAGCCAAGATAGATTCGGGACAGGGGGCGGAGAGCAGTACTTC. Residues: CASSQDRFGTGGGEQYF.

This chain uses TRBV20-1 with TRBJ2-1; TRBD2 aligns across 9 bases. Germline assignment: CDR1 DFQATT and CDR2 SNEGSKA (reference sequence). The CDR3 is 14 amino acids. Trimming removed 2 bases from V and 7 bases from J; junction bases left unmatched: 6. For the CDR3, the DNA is TGCAGTGCTAGATCTAGCGGGATTGGTAATGAGCAGTTCTTC. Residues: CSARSSGIGNEQFF.

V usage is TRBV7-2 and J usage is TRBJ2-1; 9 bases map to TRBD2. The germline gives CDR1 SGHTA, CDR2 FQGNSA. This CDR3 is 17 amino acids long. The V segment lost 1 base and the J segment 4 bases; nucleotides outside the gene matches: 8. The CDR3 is CASSLVVGLARYNEQFF. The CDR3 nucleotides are TGTGCCAGCAGCTTAGTGGTCGGACTAGCGAGATACAATGAGCAGTTCTTC.

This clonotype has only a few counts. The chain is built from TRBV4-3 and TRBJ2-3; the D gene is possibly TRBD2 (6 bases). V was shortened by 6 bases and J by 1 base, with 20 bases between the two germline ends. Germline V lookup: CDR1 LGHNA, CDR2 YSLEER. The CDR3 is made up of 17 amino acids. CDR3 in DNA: TGCGCCAGCAGTGATCAGCTCTCGGGGGACCGCACAGATACGCAGTATTTT. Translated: CASSDQLSGDRTDTQYF.

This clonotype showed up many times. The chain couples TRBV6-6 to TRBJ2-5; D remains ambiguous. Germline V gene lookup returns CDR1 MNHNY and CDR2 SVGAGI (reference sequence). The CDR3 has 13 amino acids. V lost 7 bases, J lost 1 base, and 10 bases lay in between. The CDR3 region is CASTPDSQETQYF. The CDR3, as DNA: TGTGCCAGCACCCCTGACTCCCAAGAGACCCAGTACTTC.

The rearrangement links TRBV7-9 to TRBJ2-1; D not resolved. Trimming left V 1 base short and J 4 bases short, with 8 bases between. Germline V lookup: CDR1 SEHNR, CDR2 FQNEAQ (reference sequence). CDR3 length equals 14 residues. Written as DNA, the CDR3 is TGTGCCAGCAGCTTAGTAGTGGGGTACAATGAGCAGTTCTTC. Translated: CASSLVVGYNEQFF.

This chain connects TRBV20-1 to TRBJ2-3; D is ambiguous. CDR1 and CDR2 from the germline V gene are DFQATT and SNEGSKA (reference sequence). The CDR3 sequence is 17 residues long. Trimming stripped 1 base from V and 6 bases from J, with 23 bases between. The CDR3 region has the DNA TGCAGTGCTAGAGGCCCTCCCCTGCCTTCGGCCCGGGATACGCAGTATTTT. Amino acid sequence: CSARGPPLPSARDTQYF.

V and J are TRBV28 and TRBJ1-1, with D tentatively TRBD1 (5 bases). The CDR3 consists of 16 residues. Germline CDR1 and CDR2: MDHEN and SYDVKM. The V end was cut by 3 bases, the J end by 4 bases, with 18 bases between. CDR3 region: CASSFLGRRAVTEAFF. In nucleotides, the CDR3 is TGTGCCAGCAGTTTTTTGGGGCGGAGGGCCGTCACTGAAGCTTTCTTT. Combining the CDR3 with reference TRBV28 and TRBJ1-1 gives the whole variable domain DVKVTQSSRYLVKRTGEKVFLECVQDMDHENMFWYRQDPGLGLRLIYFSYDVKMKEKGDIPEGYSVSREKKERFSLILESASTNQTSMYLCASSFLGRRAVTEAFFGQGTRLTVV.